This T cell receptor beta chain was captured by sequencing in a study of blood T cell repertoires in COVID-19. Study in general: Acute and convalescent COVID-19 samples came from the United States, Italy and Spain. PBMCs, B-cell-depleted T cells, or T cells were the source of the cDNA or gDNA that made up the material.

Trimming took 0 bases from V and 5 from J, leaving 9 bases between them. CDR3 length equals 14 residues. Germline assignment: CDR1 SGHRS and CDR2 YFSETQ. Authors' analysis steps: Nucleated cell counts were estimated from reference gene primer amplification. Repertoires were generated with immunoSEQ multiplex PCR, while TCRdb's copy carries only in-frame clones and drops some. The DNA gave D and trimming, while V, J and clone size come from that table. This sample has some 74,000 clones, with roughly 80% found just once. This clone was observed a single time. The clonotype comes from a woman aged 50 to 65 with acute or convalescent COVID-19. The sample was peripheral blood. The chain combines TRBV5-1 with TRBJ2-1; D is uncertain. CDR3 DNA: TGCGCCAGCAGCTTGGCCTCTAAAGACAATGAGCAGTTCTTC. Translation: CASSLASKDNEQFF.